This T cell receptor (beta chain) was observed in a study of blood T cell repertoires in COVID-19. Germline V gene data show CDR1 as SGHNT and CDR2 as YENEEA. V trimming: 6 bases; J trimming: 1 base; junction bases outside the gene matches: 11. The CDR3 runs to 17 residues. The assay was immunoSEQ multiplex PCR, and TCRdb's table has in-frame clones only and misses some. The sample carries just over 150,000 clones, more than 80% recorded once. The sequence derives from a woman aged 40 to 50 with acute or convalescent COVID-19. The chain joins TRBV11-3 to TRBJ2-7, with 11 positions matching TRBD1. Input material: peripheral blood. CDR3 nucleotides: TGTGCCAGCAGAGGACAGGGGGCGACCTCTATTTCCTACGAGCAGTACTTC. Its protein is CASRGQGATSISYEQYF.